This T cell receptor (beta chain) was sequenced during a study of CDR3 diversity in severe acne. For this clonotype: A much larger clone lies one base from this, so it may be a read error.

In TCRdb, the PCR reads were re-called with MiXCR into one record per CDR3 protein. Among roughly 79,000 distinct CDR3 sequences, 49% were seen once, and the ten largest hold roughly 11%. The CDR3 contains 18 residues. Deletions cut 4 bases from V and 0 bases from J, with 19 bases between. In germline, CDR1 is DFQATT, CDR2 SNEGSKA (reference sequence). The receptor was derived from a male donor with severe acne vulgaris. The rearrangement uses TRBV20-1 and TRBJ2-6; no definite D call. What was sequenced was blood. The CDR3 DNA reads as TGCAGTGCTACTCCTCGTTCATCAGGTTCCTCTGGGGCCAACGTCCTGACTTTC. Encoded protein: CSATPRSSGSSGANVLTF.